Presented here are 29 T cell receptor beta chains from one specimen sequenced in a study of blood T cell repertoires in COVID-19. Assay: immunoSEQ multiplex PCR; the TCRdb copy retains only in-frame clones and omits some. The top ten hold about 4.2% of the sample, which has roughly 200,000 clones, around 82% seen once. The source material was peripheral blood. The receptors shown here come from a man aged 45-65 years with active or convalescent COVID-19.

This clone was observed a single time. This rearrangement joins TRBV6-2 or TRBV6-3 to TRBJ1-1; 7 nucleotides match TRBD1. CDR3 size: 15 residues. Unmatched junction bases numbered 9, after V lost 5 bases and J lost 3 bases. Germline V gene data show CDR1 as MNHEY and CDR2 as SVGEGT. DNA for the CDR3: TGTGCCAGCAGTCGTCCGACAGGGACCCACACTGAAGCTTTCTTT. It translates to CASSRPTGTHTEAFF.

This clone was counted only a few times. The chain links TRBV3-1 (or the pseudogene TRBV3-2) to TRBJ1-2; 7 bases are a match to TRBD1. CDR3 length: 14 amino acids. Germline CDR1 and CDR2: LGHDT and YNNKEL (reference sequence). V was clipped by 3 bases and J by 4 bases; unmatched bases: 5. The chain's CDR3 is CASSQSGGSYGYTF. The CDR3 DNA is TGTGCCAGCAGCCAGTCAGGGGGTTCCTATGGCTACACCTTC.

This clone was counted once. J is TRBJ1-5 and V is TRBV30; D remains unclear. Between the trimmed V and J ends, which lost 0 bases and 3 bases, there was a span of 6 bases. The CDR3 totals 13 residues. Germline loops: CDR1 GTSNPN, CDR2 SVGIG (reference sequence). The CDR3 sequence is CAWSVSDNQPQHF. The CDR3 DNA reads as TGTGCCTGGAGTGTATCAGACAATCAGCCCCAGCATTTT. Filled out from reference TRBV30 and TRBJ1-5, the complete variable domain reads SQTIHQWPATLVQPVGSPLSLECTVEGTSNPNLYWYRQAAGRGLQLLFYSVGIGQISSEVPQNLSASRPQDRQFILSSKKLLLSDSGFYLCAWSVSDNQPQHFGDGTRLSIL.

This clone has only a few counts. The genes are TRBV7-2 and TRBJ1-1; D is uncertain. This CDR3 contains 16 residues. CDR1 SGHTA and CDR2 FQGNSA come from the germline V gene. The V and J ends lost 0 bases and 1 base respectively, with 12 bases between them. The CDR3 sequence: CASSLAGGGSNTEAFF. CDR3 DNA sequence: TGTGCCAGCAGCTTAGCGGGAGGAGGATCGAACACTGAAGCTTTCTTT.

The J gene is TRBJ2-7, the V gene TRBV7-8; D might be TRBD1 (5 bases). Per the germline V gene, CDR1 is SGHVS and CDR2 is FQNEAQ. This CDR3 has 14 amino acids. The V end lost 1 base, the J end lost 0 bases, and 7 bases lay between the germline ends. The CDR3 bases are TGTGCCAGCAGCTTAGTAGGGGACTCCTACGAGCAGTACTTC. Encoded protein: CASSLVGDSYEQYF.

The rearrangement links TRBV7-9 to TRBJ2-3, with D perhaps TRBD1 (5 bases). Germline CDR1 reads SEHNR; CDR2 reads FQNEAQ (reference sequence). This CDR3 has 14 amino acids. V dropped 3 bases and J dropped 6 bases, with 13 bases sitting between them. The CDR3 DNA sequence: TGTGCCAGCAGCTTGTCAGGGTTAGGGGATACGCAGTATTTT. Translating gives CASSLSGLGDTQYF.

V gene TRBV5-1 combines with J gene TRBJ2-3; D is perhaps TRBD1 (6 bases). Germline loops: CDR1 SGHRS, CDR2 YFSETQ. Trimming took 0 bases from V and 0 from J, leaving 11 bases between them. The CDR3 runs 16 residues. CDR3 protein: CASSLDGQPSTDTQYF. In DNA, the CDR3 is TGCGCCAGCAGCTTGGACGGACAGCCAAGCACAGATACGCAGTATTTT.

This clone came up many times. The J gene is TRBJ1-5, the V gene TRBV10-3; D may be TRBD1 (5 bases). This CDR3 has 14 residues. CDR1 and CDR2 from the germline V gene are ENHRY and SYGVKD. The germline V and J ends were trimmed by 0 bases and 7 bases, with 10 bases remaining between them. CDR3 region: CAISESIQDQPQHF. CDR3 nucleotides: TGTGCCATCAGTGAGTCCATACAGGACCAGCCCCAGCATTTT.

The genes are TRBV5-1 and TRBJ1-2, with a possible D match to TRBD1 (5 bases). The CDR3 length is 15 residues. The V gene's germline CDR1 is SGHRS and CDR2 YFSETQ. Trimming removed 0 bases at V and 6 bases at J, with 15 bases between. CDR3 nucleotide sequence: TGCGCCAGCAGCTTGGCCATCGACAGATTAGATGGCTACACCTTC. Translating gives CASSLAIDRLDGYTF.

As DNA, the CDR3 is TGTGCCAGCAGCCAAGGCGGAAACTATGGCTACACCTTC. Translation: CASSQGGNYGYTF. The rearrangement links TRBV3-1 (or the pseudogene TRBV3-2) to TRBJ1-2; D gene ambiguous. CDR1 is LGHDT and CDR2 is YNNKEL in the germline V gene (reference sequence). Trimming took 1 base from V and 2 from J, leaving 5 bases between them. The CDR3 length is 13 residues.

The CDR3 loop reads CASLPLTGGHGYTF. The CDR3 DNA sequence: TGTGCCAGCCTTCCGCTTACAGGGGGCCATGGCTACACCTTC. The V call is TRBV6-5, the J call TRBJ1-2; 9 bases agree with TRBD1. CDR1 MNHEY and CDR2 SVGAGI come from the germline V gene. The CDR3 loop spans 14 amino acids. V was clipped by 8 bases and J by 6 bases; unmatched bases: 10.

CDR3 DNA: TGTGCCAGCAGAGCCGGGACTCGGGCTCAAGAGACCCAGTACTTC. Encoded protein: CASRAGTRAQETQYF. The gene calls are TRBV28 and TRBJ2-5, with D possibly being TRBD2 (6 bases). The V and J ends lost 6 bases and 2 bases respectively, with 16 bases between them. CDR1 and CDR2 from the germline V gene are MDHEN and SYDVKM. This CDR3 is built from 15 residues.

This chain uses TRBV30 with TRBJ2-2; 9 bases match TRBD2. With 1 base clipped from V and 3 bases from J, the junction kept 3 bases outside the gene matches. The CDR3 has 15 residues. Germline V CDR1 and CDR2: GTSNPN, SVGIG (reference sequence). The CDR3 coding sequence is TGTGCCTGGAGTGCGGCGGGGGGGCACACCGGGGAGCTGTTTTTT. This codes for CAWSAAGGHTGELFF.

The genes are TRBV7-9 and TRBJ2-5, with TRBD1 as a possible D gene (6 bases). Per the germline V gene, CDR1 is SEHNR and CDR2 is FQNEAQ (reference sequence). This CDR3 region has 16 residues. Trimming cost V 0 bases and J 3 bases, with 14 bases left between them. The CDR3 is CASSLAPVGGEETQYF. CDR3 bases: TGTGCCAGCAGCTTAGCGCCGGTTGGGGGCGAAGAGACCCAGTACTTC.

The chain is built from TRBV7-2 and TRBJ2-1; D may be TRBD2 (7 bases). The CDR3 has 15 amino acids. The ends were cut back, 0 bases at V and 8 bases at J, with 14 bases in the middle. The germline CDR1 and CDR2 sequences are SGHTA and FQGNSA. The CDR3 sequence is CASSLAGGGGHEQFF. CDR3 bases: TGTGCCAGCAGCTTAGCAGGAGGGGGGGGCCATGAGCAGTTCTTC.

This clone was seen more than once but under ten times. The chain uses TRBV15 and TRBJ1-4; TRBD1 matches at 10 bases. Losses at the gene ends were 7 bases for V and 6 bases for J; bases not matched to a gene: 8. The CDR3 has 15 amino acids. From germline, CDR1 is LNHNV and CDR2 YYDKDF (reference sequence). The CDR3 bases are TGTGCCACCACCCGACCCGGGACAGGGGATGAAAAACTGTTTTTT. It specifies CATTRPGTGDEKLFF.

The genes are TRBV30 and TRBJ1-3, with 8 bases lining up with TRBD1. The CDR3 is made up of 15 amino acids. V lost 3 bases, J lost 4 bases, and 8 bases stayed unmatched. Per the germline V gene, CDR1 is GTSNPN and CDR2 is SVGIG (reference sequence). DNA for the CDR3: TGTGCCTGGAGGCATGTAACAGGGGGAGGAAACACCATATATTTT. Amino acid sequence: CAWRHVTGGGNTIYF. The complete variable domain, with remaining parts taken from reference TRBV30 and TRBJ1-3, reads SQTIHQWPATLVQPVGSPLSLECTVEGTSNPNLYWYRQAAGRGLQLLFYSVGIGQISSEVPQNLSASRPQDRQFILSSKKLLLSDSGFYLCAWRHVTGGGNTIYFGEGSWLTVV.

This sequence joins TRBV6-4 and TRBJ2-1, with 10 positions matching TRBD2. The V gene end was trimmed by 3 bases and the J gene end by 4 bases; junction bases not matched to a gene: 3. From germline, CDR1 is MRHNA and CDR2 SNTAGT. The CDR3 spans 15 residues. The CDR3, as DNA: TGTGCCAGCAGTGAACTTAGCGGGGGGTACAATGAGCAGTTCTTC. Translating it yields CASSELSGGYNEQFF.

The rearrangement links TRBV6-5 to TRBJ2-2; 8 bases are a match to TRBD2. CDR3 size: 14 residues. V shed 7 bases, J shed 4 bases, and the junction held 5 bases outside the gene matches. Germline lookup yields CDR1 MNHEY and CDR2 SVGAGI. CDR3 sequence reads: CASIGAGGTGELFF. DNA of the CDR3: TGTGCCAGCATAGGGGCGGGGGGCACCGGGGAGCTGTTTTTT.

This CDR3 reads CASREAEQFF. CDR3 sequence (DNA): TGTGCCAGCAGAGAGGCTGAGCAGTTCTTC. The chain joins TRBV11-3 to TRBJ2-1, with D uncertain. The germline V gene encodes CDR1 SGHNT and CDR2 YENEEA. This CDR3 is built from 10 residues. The V end was cut by 6 bases, the J end by 9 bases, with 6 bases between.

The chain links TRBV9 to TRBJ1-2; weak D call: TRBD1 (6 bases). The V and J ends lost 4 bases and 8 bases respectively, with 18 bases between them. Germline CDR1 reads SGDLS; CDR2 reads YYNGEE. The CDR3 is 14 residues long. The CDR3 loop is CASSLRTESMGYTF. CDR3 DNA sequence: TGTGCCAGCAGCCTCCGGACAGAGTCGATGGGCTACACCTTC.

V is TRBV29-1 and J is TRBJ1-5; the D is unclear. The CDR3 spans 12 residues. Germline CDR1 reads SQVTM; CDR2 reads ANQGSEA. V lost 4 bases and J 6 bases, leaving 10 bases between the germline ends. As DNA, the CDR3 is TGCAGCGTTGGATCTCGGGGTCAGCCCCAGCATTTT. It yields the protein CSVGSRGQPQHF.

This sequence joins TRBV5-1 and TRBJ2-7; 8 bases match TRBD2. V lost 2 bases and J lost 6; bases outside the gene matches: 7. CDR3 length: 14 amino acids. Germline V gene sequence: CDR1 SGHRS, CDR2 YFSETQ. This chain's CDR3 is CASSFLGGAGEQYF. For the CDR3, the DNA is TGCGCCAGCAGCTTCCTCGGGGGGGCTGGCGAGCAGTACTTC.

This clone was recorded only once. This chain joins TRBV29-1 and TRBJ2-1; D is perhaps TRBD1 (6 bases). V lost 3 bases, J lost 0 bases, and 9 bases lay in between. CDR1 is SQVTM and CDR2 is ANQGSEA in the germline V gene. This CDR3 contains 14 residues. CDR3 nucleotides: TGCAGCGTTGAGAGGGGGAGCTCCTACAATGAGCAGTTCTTC. Translation gives CSVERGSSYNEQFF.

The chain combines TRBV3-1 (or the pseudogene TRBV3-2) with TRBJ2-5, with 9 bases identical to TRBD2. CDR1 is LGHDT, CDR2 YNNKEL, per germline (reference sequence). The trim removed 4 bases at V and 0 bases at J, leaving 6 bases unmatched. The CDR3 is 16 residues long. As DNA, the CDR3 is TGTGCCAGCAGCCCTAGCGGGGTACTGTACCAAGAGACCCAGTACTTC. It is translated as CASSPSGVLYQETQYF.

The V and J genes are TRBV28 and TRBJ1-2; TRBD1 aligns across 9 bases. There are 18 residues in the CDR3. Germline trimming cut 5 bases from V and 0 bases from J; bases unmatched to any gene: 13. The V gene's germline CDR1 is MDHEN and CDR2 SYDVKM. The CDR3 region has the DNA TGTGCCAGCAGTCGGCCGGGACAGGGTTACGGGGCTAACTATGGCTACACCTTC. Translation: CASSRPGQGYGANYGYTF.

The V and J genes are TRBV6-2 or TRBV6-3 and TRBJ2-1; 9 nucleotides align to TRBD1. Germline CDR1 is MNHEY and CDR2 is SVGEGT. J lost 3 bases, V lost 2 bases, and 5 bases had no gene match. This CDR3 has 16 amino acids. CDR3 bases: TGTGCCAGCAGTTACGGCCGGGACAGGGTCTACAATGAGCAGTTCTTC. Translation: CASSYGRDRVYNEQFF.

The count of this clone is one. This sample also contains other DNA sequences that code for the same CDR3. The gene calls are TRBV19 and TRBJ2-1; a possible D gene is TRBD1 (5 bases). The CDR3 length is 15 residues. In germline, CDR1 is LNHDA, CDR2 SQIVND (reference sequence). The V end lost 1 base, the J end lost 3 bases, and 10 bases lay between the germline ends. The CDR3 DNA reads as TGTGCCAGTAGTATAGGGGGCAGGGTCTACAATGAGCAGTTCTTC. The encoded protein is CASSIGGRVYNEQFF.

The chain joins TRBV18 to TRBJ1-1, with 9 bases fitting TRBD1. CDR1 and CDR2 (germline): KGHSH, LQKENI. The CDR3 covers 16 residues. V trimming: 5 bases; J trimming: 0 bases; junction bases outside the gene matches: 7. CDR3 sequence reads: CASSADRGKLNTEAFF. CDR3 nucleotides: TGTGCCAGCTCAGCTGACAGGGGGAAGCTGAACACTGAAGCTTTCTTT.